The 12 T cell receptor beta chains given below trace back to one sample, sequenced in a study of blood T cell repertoires in COVID-19. This table comes from immunoSEQ multiplex PCR, and its TCRdb copy is limited to in-frame clones, with some not included. The table shows a few hundred thousand clones, with more than 75% occurring only once. Sequenced sample: PBMCs or T cells enriched from blood (not recorded which). The receptors come from a man between 35 and 55 years old in a cohort exposed to, infected with or recovered from COVID-19 (not recorded which).

This chain joins TRBV30 and TRBJ2-3, with TRBD1 identical over 9 bases. Germline V gene lookup returns CDR1 GTSNPN and CDR2 SVGIG (reference sequence). CDR3 size: 15 residues. Trimming removed 1 base from V and 1 base from J; junction bases left unmatched: 3. The CDR3 sequence: CAWSARQGGTDTQYF. CDR3 in DNA: TGTGCCTGGAGTGCCAGACAGGGGGGCACAGATACGCAGTATTTT.

The V gene is TRBV18, the J gene TRBJ1-1; the match to TRBD1 covers 7 bases. The germline gives CDR1 KGHSH, CDR2 LQKENI. This CDR3 has 13 residues. With V trimmed by 8 bases and J by 1 base, 4 bases remained unmatched. DNA of the CDR3: TGTGCCAGCCGACAGGGCGAGAACACTGAAGCTTTCTTT. Its protein product is CASRQGENTEAFF.

V gene TRBV16 combines with J gene TRBJ2-3; D is possibly TRBD2 (5 bases). Germline CDR1 and CDR2: KGHSY and FQNENV. This CDR3 is 14 amino acids long. V lost 4 bases and J 5 bases, leaving 13 bases between the germline ends. As DNA, the CDR3 is TGTGCCAGCAGCCGCTTTGACGGGATAGATACGCAGTATTTT. Its protein product is CASSRFDGIDTQYF.

This clone has a handful of counts. The chain carries TRBV7-9 and TRBJ2-1, with 7 bases that match TRBD2. Germline CDR1 is SEHNR and CDR2 is FQNEAQ (reference sequence). The CDR3 is 14 residues long. With V trimmed by 1 base and J by 6 bases, 3 bases remained unmatched. The CDR3 bases are TGTGCCAGCAGCTTAGGCGGGAGTGGCAATGAGCAGTTCTTC. This translates into CASSLGGSGNEQFF.

The table lists this clone with a count of one. The V and J genes are TRBV9 and TRBJ2-7, with a possible D match to TRBD1 (5 bases). The CDR3 has 14 residues. From germline, CDR1 is SGDLS and CDR2 YYNGEE. V was shortened by 5 bases and J by 7 bases, with 19 bases between the two germline ends. The CDR3 sequence: CASSPMGLPWEQYF. CDR3 nucleotide sequence: TGTGCCAGCAGTCCTATGGGGCTTCCTTGGGAGCAGTACTTC. Full variable domain (missing parts from reference TRBV9 and TRBJ2-7): DSGVTQTPKHLITATGQRVTLRCSPRSGDLSVYWYQQSLDQGLQFLIQYYNGEERAKGNILERFSAQQFPDLHSELNLSSLELGDSALYFCASSPMGLPWEQYFGPGTRLTVT.

The chain has TRBV27 and TRBJ1-5; TRBD1 matches at 12 bases. CDR1 MNHEY and CDR2 SMNVEV come from the germline V gene (reference sequence). Trimming removed 8 bases from V and 7 bases from J; junction bases left unmatched: 9. The CDR3 has 15 amino acids. DNA of the CDR3: TGTGCCAGCTTGCACCGGGACAGGGGGCACCAGCCCCAGCATTTT. It specifies CASLHRDRGHQPQHF.

V gene TRBV6-1 combines with J gene TRBJ1-3; D not resolved. Germline V gene sequence: CDR1 MNHNS, CDR2 SASEGT. This CDR3 region has 16 residues. Trimming shortened V by 4 bases and J by 0 bases, and 13 bases separated the two germline ends. This CDR3 is CASSVVLGSSGNTIYF. CDR3 nucleotide sequence: TGTGCCAGCAGTGTTGTTTTAGGGAGCTCTGGAAACACCATATATTTT.

This sequence joins TRBV12-5 and TRBJ2-7, with 7 bases lining up with TRBD1. Germline CDR1 LGHNT, CDR2 FRNRAP. The CDR3 length is 14 residues. V lost 6 bases, J lost 3 bases, and 8 bases stayed unmatched. The DNA of the CDR3 is TGTGCTAGTGGCCTGAACAGGGGCGGCTACGAGCAGTACTTC. Translated: CASGLNRGGYEQYF.

J is TRBJ2-7 and V is TRBV10-1; D ambiguous. Trimming left V 8 bases short and J 3 bases short, with 5 bases between. In germline, CDR1 is WNHNN, CDR2 SYGVQD (reference sequence). The CDR3 has 10 amino acids. CDR3 DNA: TGCGCCAGCGGAGACTACGAGCAGTACTTC. This codes for CASGDYEQYF.

This chain links TRBV27 with TRBJ2-1, with 8 bases that match TRBD1. V lost 5 bases, J lost 9 bases, and 15 bases stayed unmatched. Germline V gene sequence: CDR1 MNHEY, CDR2 SMNVEV (reference sequence). This CDR3 comprises 16 residues. CDR3 sequence (DNA): TGTGCCAGCAGTCCGACCAACTCCTTCACAGGGGGTGAGCAGTTCTTC. As protein: CASSPTNSFTGGEQFF.

The gene calls are TRBV30 and TRBJ1-1; TRBD1 matches 8 bases. The CDR3 loop spans 13 amino acids. J was trimmed by 6 bases and V by 3 bases; bases with no gene match: 6. CDR1 and CDR2 (germline): GTSNPN, SVGIG (reference sequence). CDR3 nucleotide sequence: TGTGCCTGGAGCCAGGGGGCGATTGCTGAAGCTTTCTTT. Its translation is CAWSQGAIAEAFF.

The rearrangement joins TRBV5-4 to TRBJ1-2; 8 bases fit TRBD1. Germline loops: CDR1 SGHNT, CDR2 YYREEE (reference sequence). The CDR3 consists of 14 residues. The V and J ends lost 3 bases and 8 bases, in that order; junction bases with no gene match: 9. The CDR3 DNA follows: TGTGCCAGCAGCTCGAAGCTACAGGGGGAAGGCTACACCTTC. Amino acid sequence: CASSSKLQGEGYTF.